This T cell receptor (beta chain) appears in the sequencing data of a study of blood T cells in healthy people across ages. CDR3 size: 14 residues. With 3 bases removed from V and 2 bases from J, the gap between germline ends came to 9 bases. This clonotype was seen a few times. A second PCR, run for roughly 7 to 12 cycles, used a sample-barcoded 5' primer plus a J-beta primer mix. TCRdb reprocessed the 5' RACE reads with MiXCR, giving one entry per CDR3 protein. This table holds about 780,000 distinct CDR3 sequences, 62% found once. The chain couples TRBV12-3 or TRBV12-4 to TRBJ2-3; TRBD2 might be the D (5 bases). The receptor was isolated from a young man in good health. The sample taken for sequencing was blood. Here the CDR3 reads CASSLTGYTDTQYF. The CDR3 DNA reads TGTGCCAGCAGTTTGACGGGGTACACAGATACGCAGTATTTT.